This paragraph reports one T cell receptor beta chain. This CDR3 spans 12 amino acids. V dropped 5 bases and J dropped 7 bases, with 11 bases sitting between them. Per germline, CDR1 SGHVS and CDR2 FQNEAQ. This specimen belongs to a study of blood T cell repertoires in COVID-19. Some clones are missing from TCRdb's copy, which holds only in-frame ones; the method was immunoSEQ multiplex PCR. The sample contains 350,000 to 400,000 clones, 86% of which appear only once. The TCR sequence derives from a woman aged 60-75 years with COVID-19, enrolled during active disease. The gene calls are TRBV7-8 and TRBJ1-2, with D unresolved. The sample taken for sequencing was peripheral blood. The CDR3 nucleotides are TGTGCCAGCAGCCCGCGTGCCACTGGCTACACCTTC. Protein sequence: CASSPRATGYTF.